The entry that follows covers one TCR beta chain sequence. This entry comes from a study of blood T cell repertoires in COVID-19. Per the germline V gene, CDR1 is SNHLY and CDR2 is FYNNEI. V trimming: 7 bases; J trimming: 5 bases; junction bases outside the gene matches: 8. The CDR3 covers 15 residues. The repertoire was sequenced with immunoSEQ multiplex PCR; TCRdb's copy has only in-frame clones and lacks some. The data contain about 190,000 clones, around four fifths of them singletons. This TCR derives from a woman aged 45-65 years who had recovered from COVID-19. Sequences were obtained from PBMCs or T cells enriched from blood (not recorded which). This sequence joins TRBV2 and TRBJ1-6, with 7 bases lining up with TRBD1. The CDR3 sequence is CASKAGTENNSPLHF. DNA of the CDR3: TGTGCCAGCAAGGCCGGGACAGAAAATAATTCACCCCTCCACTTT.